What follows is one TCR beta chain and its context. These data originate in a study of OX40 agonist ivuxolimab in advanced cancers. Study summary: The diagnoses of dose-escalation patients were hepatocellular carcinoma, melanoma, renal cell or head and neck cancer.

This CDR3 spans 14 amino acids. V lost 11 bases and J lost 8, with 21 bases in between. Germline lookup yields CDR1 SNHLY and CDR2 FYNNEI. This table comes from immunoSEQ multiplex PCR, and its TCRdb copy is limited to in-frame clones, with some not included. Here the sample spans fewer than 65,000 clones, roughly nine tenths being singletons. This receptor was taken from an adult with an advanced solid tumor such as melanoma, head and neck, liver or kidney cancer. This chain links TRBV2 with TRBJ1-4; D might be TRBD1 (5 bases). The material sequenced was CD4+ or CD8+ T cells sorted from blood, taken in a trial of the OX40 agonist ivuxolimab. CDR3: CASNYSPGGEKLFF. The CDR3 coding sequence is TGTGCCTCCAACTACTCGCCCGGGGGAGAAAAACTGTTTTTT.